Listed here is a single T cell receptor (beta chain). Its specificity is not known. The sample belongs to a study of radiation and T cells in renal cell carcinoma. Study-level background: Nephrectomy followed 15 Gy stereotactic body radiation by 4 weeks. General study results and limits: Without pretreatment biopsies, baseline tumor clonotype presence was undetermined. From baseline, blood top tumor clonotypes peaked at 2 weeks post-radiation.

Trimming cost V 1 base and J 1 base, with 10 bases left between them. The CDR3 is 15 amino acids. From germline, CDR1 is LNHDA and CDR2 SQIVND (reference sequence). This table comes from immunoSEQ multiplex PCR, and its TCRdb copy is limited to in-frame clones, with some not included. The sample shows about 130,000 clones, around 81% of them seen only once. The sample's time point: blood 2 weeks post-SBRT. Treatment specified: 15 Gy SBRT to primary tumor, nephrectomy 4 weeks later. The tumor was a clear cell renal cell carcinoma. The V and J genes are TRBV19 and TRBJ1-1; the D gene is possibly TRBD1 (5 bases). The material was blood, obtained from a patient whose treatment included radiotherapy and nephrectomy. The sequence derives from a man between 45 and 60 years old with renal cell carcinoma. CDR3 in amino acids: CASSIVDSRNTEAFF. CDR3 DNA sequence: TGTGCCAGTAGTATAGTAGACAGCCGGAACACTGAAGCTTTCTTT.